This is a list of T cell receptor beta chains from one sample in a study of blood T cell repertoires in COVID-19. Sequenced by immunoSEQ multiplex PCR; TCRdb stores in-frame clones only, minus some. The sample yields about 130,000 clones, roughly 90% seen once. The sequenced material came from PBMCs or T cells enriched from blood (not recorded which). The receptor set was obtained from a woman aged 45-65 years who had recovered from COVID-19. The CDR3 runs from the conserved cysteine through the conserved F or W. A D gene is named only where the DNA matches it firmly. The size of a clone is reported for some rows only, either as once, few or many, or as a class for expanded clones.

TRBV5-5	.	TRBJ2-6	.	CASSLGGGRTGANVLTF	TGTGCCAGCAGCTTGGGGGGAGGAAGAACTGGGGCCAACGTCCTGACTTTC
TRBV19	.	TRBJ2-7	few	CASSAPGNPGYEQYF	TGTGCCAGTAGTGCCCCCGGGAACCCAGGCTACGAGCAGTACTTC
TRBV4-3	TRBD1	TRBJ1-1	.	CASSQDPRGWTEAFF	TGCGCCAGCAGCCAAGATCCCAGGGGGTGGACTGAAGCTTTCTTT
TRBV6-5	TRBD1	TRBJ1-5	few	CASSRDRGNQPQHF	TGTGCCAGCAGTCGGGACAGGGGCAATCAGCCCCAGCATTTT
TRBV7-8	.	TRBJ2-1	once	CASRPESSYNEQFF	TGTGCCAGCAGGCCGGAGAGCTCCTACAATGAGCAGTTCTTC
TRBV7-9	.	TRBJ2-5	.	CASSLPGRQETQYF	TGTGCCAGCAGCTTACCCGGCAGGCAAGAGACCCAGTACTTC
TRBV3-1/TRBV3-2	TRBD1	TRBJ2-1	.	CASSHSGQGTEQFF	TGTGCCAGCAGCCATTCAGGACAGGGGACTGAGCAGTTCTTC
TRBV7-9	TRBD1	TRBJ2-2	.	CASSLVTGAGELFF	TGTGCCAGCAGCTTGGTAACAGGGGCCGGGGAGCTGTTTTTT
TRBV2	TRBD2	TRBJ2-7	.	CAGLELANEQYF	TGTGCCGGACTAGAGCTTGCCAACGAGCAGTACTTC
TRBV18	TRBD1	TRBJ1-6	.	CASSDRSSYNSPLHF	TGTGCCAGCTCGGACAGGAGCTCCTATAATTCACCCCTCCACTTT
TRBV7-2	TRBD1	TRBJ1-4	.	CASSARGQGNEKLFF	TGTGCCAGCAGCGCAAGGGGACAGGGTAATGAAAAACTGTTTTTT
TRBV4-1	.	TRBJ1-4	.	CASSQDQGSLNEKLFF	TGCGCCAGCAGCCAAGATCAGGGCAGTCTTAATGAAAAACTGTTTTTT
TRBV7-8	TRBD1	TRBJ2-2	.	CASSFRGHGEPNTGELFF	TGTGCCAGCAGCTTCAGGGGGCACGGCGAGCCGAACACCGGGGAGCTGTTTTTT
TRBV7-9	TRBD2	TRBJ2-7	.	CASSLGTSGGMDEQYF	TGTGCCAGCAGCTTAGGGACTAGCGGGGGGATGGACGAGCAGTACTTC
TRBV11-3	.	TRBJ1-4	.	CASSPIGVNEKLFF	TGTGCCAGCAGCCCGATCGGGGTGAATGAAAAACTGTTTTTT
TRBV9	.	TRBJ2-1	.	CASSSGVESLVQFF	TGTGCCAGCAGCTCCGGGGTCGAGTCGTTGGTGCAGTTCTTC
TRBV3-1/TRBV3-2	TRBD1	TRBJ1-6	.	CASSQDGTGGWSPLHF	TGTGCCAGCAGCCAAGATGGGACAGGGGGTTGGTCACCCCTCCACTTT
TRBV29-1	.	TRBJ2-7	.	CSVAGRHYEQYF	TGCAGCGTCGCGGGACGGCACTACGAGCAGTACTTC
TRBV19	.	TRBJ1-2	few	CASRSGYGYTF	TGTGCCAGTCGGAGCGGCTATGGCTACACCTTC
TRBV7-9	.	TRBJ2-7	.	CASSLAQPIGSNF	TGTGCCAGCAGCTTAGCTCAACCTATCGGGTCGAACTTC
TRBV5-4	.	TRBJ1-2	.	CASSSLTLQGIYGYTF	TGTGCCAGCAGCTCGCTGACCCTACAGGGCATCTATGGCTACACCTTC
TRBV7-9	TRBD2	TRBJ2-7	.	CASSSQGLAASYEQYF	TGTGCCAGCAGCTCACAGGGACTAGCGGCCTCCTACGAGCAGTACTTC
TRBV30	.	TRBJ2-2	.	CAWSTDSITGELFF	TGTGCCTGGTCGACCGACAGCATCACCGGGGAGCTGTTTTTT
TRBV18	.	TRBJ1-4	.	CASSPSTRQNEKLFF	TGTGCCAGCTCACCAAGTACGAGGCAGAATGAAAAACTGTTTTTT
TRBV9	TRBD1	TRBJ2-2	.	CASSGTDRPGTGELFF	TGTGCCAGCAGCGGGACGGACAGGCCGGGGACCGGGGAGCTGTTTTTT
TRBV20-1	.	TRBJ2-1	.	CSVENHNEQFF	TGCAGTGTCGAGAATCACAATGAGCAGTTCTTC
TRBV25-1	.	TRBJ2-5	.	CASSEPTGLGGTQYF	TGTGCCAGCAGTGAACCAACAGGATTGGGAGGGACCCAGTACTTC
TRBV6-5	.	TRBJ1-1	once	CASAPGDTEAFF	TGTGCCAGCGCCCCAGGGGACACTGAAGCTTTCTTT
TRBV9	TRBD1	TRBJ2-7	few	CASSPRTGGIYEQYF	TGTGCCAGCAGCCCACGGACAGGGGGCATTTACGAGCAGTACTTC
TRBV5-6	TRBD2	TRBJ2-3	.	CASSLGLAGTPSTDTQYF	TGTGCCAGCAGCCTCGGACTAGCGGGGACCCCTAGCACAGATACGCAGTATTTT
TRBV6-5	TRBD1	TRBJ1-3	once	CASRRQGGGNTIYF	TGTGCCAGCAGAAGACAGGGTGGAGGAAACACCATATATTTT
TRBV5-8	.	TRBJ1-2	.	CASSRISGANYGYTF	TGTGCCAGCTCCAGGATTTCGGGGGCTAACTATGGCTACACCTTC
TRBV25-1	TRBD1	TRBJ1-1	.	CASSEGQQNTEAFF	TGTGCCAGCAGTGAGGGACAGCAAAACACTGAAGCTTTCTTT
TRBV5-4	TRBD1	TRBJ2-2	.	CASRPGQRNTGELFF	TGTGCCAGCAGGCCGGGACAGAGAAACACCGGGGAGCTGTTTTTT
TRBV19	TRBD1	TRBJ2-2	.	CASSIPQGANGELFF	TGTGCCAGTAGTATCCCCCAGGGGGCAAACGGGGAGCTGTTTTTT
TRBV4-1	.	TRBJ2-7	.	CASSPRQASSYEQYF	TGCGCCAGCAGCCCCCGACAGGCCAGCTCCTACGAGCAGTACTTC
TRBV7-7	TRBD2	TRBJ2-3	.	CASSPTSGASTDTQYF	TGTGCTAGCAGTCCGACTAGCGGGGCTAGCACAGATACGCAGTATTTT
TRBV27	TRBD1	TRBJ1-5	.	CASSSRTGPNQPQHF	TGTGCCAGCAGTTCCCGGACAGGGCCTAATCAGCCCCAGCATTTT
TRBV4-3	TRBD1	TRBJ1-1	.	CASSQLQGAKEAFF	TGCGCCAGCAGCCAGCTACAGGGGGCAAAGGAAGCTTTCTTT
TRBV10-3	.	TRBJ1-5	.	CAISESIGVGQPQHF	TGTGCCATCAGTGAGTCGATCGGGGTGGGTCAGCCCCAGCATTTT
TRBV4-3	TRBD2	TRBJ2-1	once	CASSQSRLAGINEQFF	TGCGCCAGCAGCCAGTCCCGACTAGCGGGTATCAATGAGCAGTTCTTC
TRBV5-6	TRBD1	TRBJ1-1	.	CASNLGWTGDTEAFF	TGTGCCAGCAACCTGGGCTGGACAGGGGACACTGAAGCTTTCTTT
TRBV3-1/TRBV3-2	.	TRBJ1-3	.	CASSHTVGNTIYF	TGTGCCAGCAGCCATACTGTTGGAAACACCATATATTTT
TRBV6-5	.	TRBJ2-7	.	CASSLEGTPLYEQYF	TGTGCCAGCAGTCTCGAGGGTACCCCTCTGTACGAGCAGTACTTC
TRBV7-9	.	TRBJ2-1	.	CASSSPGGLVKQFF	TGTGCCAGCAGCTCCCCAGGGGGACTAGTAAAGCAGTTCTTC
TRBV29-1	TRBD1	TRBJ2-7	.	CSVEGRRTGNAYEQYF	TGCAGCGTTGAGGGTCGTCGGACAGGGAACGCCTACGAGCAGTACTTC
TRBV6-4	TRBD2	TRBJ2-3	.	CASSDGEGNTQYF	TGTGCCAGCAGCGATGGGGAGGGGAATACGCAGTATTTT
TRBV18	TRBD2	TRBJ2-5	.	CASSRLAGAQETQYF	TGTGCCAGCTCTCGACTAGCGGGGGCCCAAGAGACCCAGTACTTC
TRBV4-1	.	TRBJ1-5	.	CASSQVAENQPQHF	TGCGCCAGCAGCCAAGTGGCAGAAAATCAGCCCCAGCATTTT
TRBV27	.	TRBJ2-1	.	CASSLRGSYNEQFF	TGTGCCAGCAGTTTGAGGGGGAGCTACAATGAGCAGTTCTTC
TRBV2	.	TRBJ2-7	.	CASSLDSSYEQYF	TGTGCCAGCAGTCTGGACAGCTCCTACGAGCAGTACTTC
TRBV5-4	TRBD1	TRBJ1-1	.	CASSLDLGQRTEAFF	TGTGCCAGCAGCTTGGACTTGGGACAGAGAACTGAAGCTTTCTTT
TRBV5-1	.	TRBJ2-7	.	CASSLDVQGSVEQYF	TGCGCCAGCAGCTTGGATGTCCAGGGTTCTGTCGAGCAGTACTTC